This is a list of T cell receptor beta chains from one sample in a study of CD8 T cells in ankylosing spondylitis. Using its own MiXCR run on the 5' RACE reads, TCRdb lists one record per CDR3 protein. The table has 700,000 to 850,000 distinct CDR3 sequences, about an eighth seen once; the top ten hold just over 0.5%. Sequencing was done on a sample of blood, either unsorted or a sorted T cell fraction (not recorded which). These receptors were taken from a male donor with ankylosing spondylitis. CDR3s include the opening cysteine and the closing phenylalanine or tryptophan. D genes are given only for firm matches. Clone size is given for some rows only: seen once, a few or many times, or a class if the clone is expanded.

CSVEVDQDTDTQYF | TGCAGCGTTGAAGTCGACCAGGACACAGATACGCAGTATTTT | few | TRBV29-1 | . | TRBJ2-3
CSARPGRNRETQYF | TGCAGTGCTAGGCCAGGCCGAAACCGGGAGACCCAGTACTTC | few | TRBV20-1 | . | TRBJ2-5
CASSRTTGTYEQYF | TGTGCCAGCAGTCGGACAACCGGGACCTACGAGCAGTACTTC | . | TRBV7-3 | . | TRBJ2-7
CAWSRHGAEKLFF | TGTGCCTGGAGTCGACATGGGGCTGAAAAACTGTTTTTT | few | TRBV30 | . | TRBJ1-4
CSARGGISTSIYGYTF | TGCAGTGCTAGAGGAGGGATATCTACTTCGATCTATGGCTACACCTTC | . | TRBV20-1 | . | TRBJ1-2
CSARDPVPYNEQFF | TGCAGTGCTAGAGACCCGGTACCCTACAATGAGCAGTTCTTC | many | TRBV20-1 | . | TRBJ2-1
CATENRDRGNTGELFF | TGTGCCACCGAGAACCGGGACAGGGGGAACACCGGGGAGCTGTTTTTT | . | TRBV24-1 | TRBD1 | TRBJ2-2
CASSVGQLANYGYTF | TGTGCCAGCAGCGTGGGACAGTTGGCCAACTATGGCTACACCTTC | . | TRBV9 | TRBD1 | TRBJ1-2
CASSYSAEDLDTQYF | TGTGCCAGCAGTTACTCAGCCGAGGACCTTGATACGCAGTATTTT | few | TRBV6-2/TRBV6-3 | . | TRBJ2-3
CASSYSFSGTETQYF | TGTGCCAGCAGTTACTCATTCAGTGGAACGGAGACCCAGTACTTC | few | TRBV6-5 | . | TRBJ2-5
CASSTDLGETQYF | TGCGCCAGCTCAACAGACCTGGGAGAGACCCAGTACTTC | . | TRBV5-1 | . | TRBJ2-5
CSVASGPNQPQHF | TGCAGCGTTGCGTCAGGGCCCAATCAGCCCCAGCATTTT | many | TRBV29-1 | . | TRBJ1-5
CASSVGRDSNQPQHF | TGTGCCAGCAGCGTAGGGCGGGATAGCAATCAGCCCCAGCATTTT | few | TRBV9 | . | TRBJ1-5
CSAHIRDNTDTQYF | TGCAGTGCCCATATCCGGGACAACACAGATACGCAGTATTTT | . | TRBV20-1 | . | TRBJ2-3
CSVEEGAGREKLFF | TGCAGCGTTGAAGAGGGAGCCGGAAGGGAAAAACTGTTTTTT | few | TRBV29-1 | . | TRBJ1-4